This T cell receptor (beta chain) stems from a study of blood T cells in healthy people across ages. Study conclusions and caveats: Age advanced and TCR beta diversity per million T cells fell, roughly linearly. In the absence of known donor CMV status, changes in expanded clonotypes were possibly confounded.

Donors were healthy Caucasian individuals from Russia aged about 6 to 95. This clonotype was observed many times. No antigen is known for it. Using a J-beta primer mix together with a sample-barcoded 5' primer, a second PCR was run for roughly 6 to 12 cycles. A single record per CDR3 protein comes from TCRdb applying MiXCR to the 5' RACE reads. This table holds fewer than 1 million distinct CDR3 sequences, 40% to 50% found once. Between the trimmed V and J ends, which lost 1 base and 2 bases, there was a span of 6 bases. This CDR3 is built from 13 residues. Looked up from germline, CDR1 is LGHDT and CDR2 is YNNKEL (reference sequence).

The receptor was derived from a man in his sixties in good health. The V call is TRBV3-1, the J call TRBJ2-7; D remains ambiguous. Sequenced sample: blood. The DNA of the CDR3 is TGTGCCAGCAGCCAAGGACGGGCCTACGAGCAGTACTTC. It encodes CASSQGRAYEQYF.